These 9 T cell receptor beta chains share one sample of origin, sequenced in a study. A single record per CDR3 protein comes from TCRdb applying MiXCR to the 5' RACE reads. This table holds fewer than 10 distinct CDR3 sequences. The sorted Tregs were CD4+CD25+CD127-/low cells. The sequencing sample was made of Tregs sorted from a lymph node. The receptors here all came from a female donor with breast cancer.

In regard to this clonotype: Since it is a stray read in a library aimed at alpha chains, this beta chain has a size that is not meaningful. This sequence joins TRBV7-2 and TRBJ2-1; weak D call: TRBD1 (6 bases). Germline V lookup: CDR1 SGHTA, CDR2 FQGNSA. V was clipped by 5 bases and J by 1 base, with 12 bases between them. The CDR3 consists of 15 residues. CDR3 nucleotide sequence: TGTGCCAGCAGCGAAACAGGGAGATCCTACAATGAGCAGTTCTTC. Protein product: CASSETGRSYNEQFF.

Worth noting for this clonotype: Since the library was made to target alpha chains, this beta chain is a stray read and its abundance is not meaningful. The chain links TRBV12-3 or TRBV12-4 to TRBJ1-2; 7 positions agree with TRBD1. This CDR3 is 13 amino acids long. Unmatched junction bases numbered 8, after V lost 5 bases and J lost 8 bases. The CDR3 loop is CASSPKGALGYTF. Here the CDR3 DNA reads TGTGCCAGCAGTCCAAAGGGGGCACTCGGCTACACCTTC.

On this clonotype itself: The conserved final phenylalanine or tryptophan is absent from the CDR3, which likely points to a read error. Little can be read into the size of this beta chain, an off-target read in a library designed for alpha chains. The V gene is TRBV20-1, the J gene TRBJ2-7, with TRBD2 identical over 12 bases. This CDR3 contains 14 residues. Trimming cost V 5 bases and J 2 bases; bases outside gene matches: 4. Germline CDR1 is DFQATT and CDR2 is SNEGSKA (reference sequence). The CDR3 region is CSASTSGSTYEQYL. The DNA for the CDR3 is TGCAGTGCTTCGACTAGCGGGAGTACCTACGAGCAGTACCTC.

About this clonotype: Because the library targeted alpha chains, this beta chain is an off-target read whose size means little. V gene TRBV12-3 or TRBV12-4 combines with J gene TRBJ1-2; TRBD1 might be the D (5 bases). V was pared by 3 bases and J by 2 bases, with 10 bases between. The CDR3 covers 14 residues. The CDR3 is CASSFSDKNYGYTF. The CDR3 nucleotides are TGTGCCAGCAGTTTTTCGGACAAGAACTATGGCTACACCTTC.

A remark on this clonotype: The size of this beta chain means little, since it is a stray read in a library made for alpha chains. The V call is TRBV12-3 or TRBV12-4, the J call TRBJ1-2; D is perhaps TRBD1 (5 bases). This CDR3 contains 14 residues. V was pared by 1 base and J by 1 base, with 7 bases between. The CDR3 DNA reads TGTGCCAGCAGTTTAGGACAGATTAACTATGGCTACACCTTC. Translating it yields CASSLGQINYGYTF.

Worth noting for this clonotype: The junction departs from germline at one end; a sequencing error may be responsible. The library was prepared for alpha chains; this beta chain is a stray read, so its frequency means little. The CDR3 region has the DNA TGTGCCAGCAGTGAAGCGCTTCTGGCTAGCGGGAGCACAGATACGCAGTATTTT. It is translated as CASSEALLASGSTDTQYF. J is TRBJ2-3 and V is TRBV10-1, with 8 bases lining up with TRBD2. The CDR3 covers 18 residues. The germline gives CDR1 WNHNN, CDR2 SYGVQD (reference sequence).

Details on this clonotype: Being off target in a library aimed at alpha chains, this beta chain has a size of little meaning. The rearrangement uses TRBV12-3 or TRBV12-4 and TRBJ1-2; tentative D call: TRBD1 (5 bases). CDR3 length: 16 residues. V lost 6 bases to trimming and J lost 8 bases, with 25 bases between them. For the CDR3, the DNA is TGTGCCAGCAGCCCCTCTGCGGTTGGTAGGGGATACGGCTACACCTTC. Its protein is CASSPSAVGRGYGYTF.

The table lists this clonotype with a count of one. This beta chain is an unintended read in a library built for alpha chains; its size means little. The chain uses TRBV7-3 and TRBJ2-1, with TRBD2 matching over 9 bases. CDR3 length: 15 residues. V trimming: 6 bases; J trimming: 7 bases; junction bases outside the gene matches: 10. Germline V gene data show CDR1 as SGHTA and CDR2 as FQGTGA. This CDR3 reads CASSPPGLARNEQFF. CDR3 sequence (DNA): TGTGCCAGCAGTCCCCCGGGACTAGCCCGAAATGAGCAGTTCTTC.

On this clonotype itself: Because the library targeted alpha chains, this beta chain is an off-target read whose size means little. V gene TRBV12-3 or TRBV12-4 combines with J gene TRBJ1-2, with TRBD1 matching 7 bases. V lost 0 bases, J lost 11 bases, and 12 bases stayed unmatched. There are 15 residues in the CDR3. The chain's CDR3 is CASSLAYRDSPGYTF. The CDR3 DNA sequence: TGTGCCAGCAGTTTAGCGTACCGGGACAGCCCCGGGTACACCTTC.